The T cell receptor beta chain under discussion was sequenced for a study of blood T cell repertoires in COVID-19. Study background: Samples came from the United States, Italy and Spain, spanning acute and convalescent COVID-19. T cells, B-cell-depleted T cells, or PBMCs provided the cDNA or gDNA that served as material.

In the authors' workflow: Amplification from reference gene primers served as the basis for estimated nucleated cell counts. Clones were sequenced by immunoSEQ multiplex PCR, and TCRdb holds only the in-frame ones, with some missing. Clonal size and the V and J genes are those of that table, whereas D and trimming came from the DNA. The sample has about 130,000 clones, over 75% seen once. The source of this sequence is a woman of 80 years or more with acute or convalescent COVID-19. Input material: peripheral blood.

CDR3 sequence: CASSPDRTYEQYF. The CDR3 nucleotides are TGTGCCAGCAGTCCGGACAGGACCTACGAGCAGTACTTC. The chain joins TRBV6-5 to TRBJ2-7; 7 bases fit TRBD1. The CDR3 is 13 residues long. V lost 5 bases and J lost 2; bases outside the gene matches: 3. CDR1 and CDR2 (germline): MNHEY, SVGAGI.